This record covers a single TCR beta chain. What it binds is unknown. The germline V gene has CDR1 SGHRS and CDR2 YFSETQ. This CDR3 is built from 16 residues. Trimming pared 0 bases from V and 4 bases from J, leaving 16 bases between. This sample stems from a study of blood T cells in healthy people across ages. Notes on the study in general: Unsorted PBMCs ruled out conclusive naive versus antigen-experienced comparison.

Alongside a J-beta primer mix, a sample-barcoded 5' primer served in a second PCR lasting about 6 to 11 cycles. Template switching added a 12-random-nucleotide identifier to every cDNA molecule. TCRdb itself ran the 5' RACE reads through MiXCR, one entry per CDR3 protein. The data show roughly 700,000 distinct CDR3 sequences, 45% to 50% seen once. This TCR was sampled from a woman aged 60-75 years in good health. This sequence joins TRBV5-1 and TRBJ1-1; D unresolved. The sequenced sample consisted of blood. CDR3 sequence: CASSLAVSGGGTEAFF. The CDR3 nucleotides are TGCGCCAGCAGCTTGGCAGTGTCGGGTGGCGGCACTGAAGCTTTCTTT.